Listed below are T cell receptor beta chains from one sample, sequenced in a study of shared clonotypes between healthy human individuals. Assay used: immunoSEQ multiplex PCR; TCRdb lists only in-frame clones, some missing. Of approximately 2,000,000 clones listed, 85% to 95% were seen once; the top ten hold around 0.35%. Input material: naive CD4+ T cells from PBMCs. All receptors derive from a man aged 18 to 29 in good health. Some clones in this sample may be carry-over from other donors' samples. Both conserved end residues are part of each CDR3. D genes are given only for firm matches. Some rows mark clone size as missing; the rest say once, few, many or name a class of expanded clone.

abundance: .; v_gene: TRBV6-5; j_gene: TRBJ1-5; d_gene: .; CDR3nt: TGTGCCAGCAGTTTTACAGCTCACAATCAGCCCCAGCATTTT; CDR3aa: CASSFTAHNQPQHF
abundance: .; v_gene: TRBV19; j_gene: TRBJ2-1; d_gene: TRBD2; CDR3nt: TGTGCCAGTACCCGGACTAGCGGGGCCTACAATGAGCAGTTCTTC; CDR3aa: CASTRTSGAYNEQFF
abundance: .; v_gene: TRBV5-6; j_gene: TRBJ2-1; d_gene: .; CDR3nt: TGTGCCAGCAGCCGGGTTGGAGGTAATAGTGAGCAGTTCTTC; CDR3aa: CASSRVGGNSEQFF
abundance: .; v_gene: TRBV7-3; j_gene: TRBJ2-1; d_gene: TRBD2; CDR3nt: TGTGCCAGCAGCCCGACTAGCGGGATATACAATGAGCAGTTCTTC; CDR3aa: CASSPTSGIYNEQFF
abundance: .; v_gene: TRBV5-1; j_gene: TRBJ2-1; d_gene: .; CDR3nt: TGCGCCAGCAGCTTGGGAGGTTCCAATGAGCAGTTCTTC; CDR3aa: CASSLGGSNEQFF
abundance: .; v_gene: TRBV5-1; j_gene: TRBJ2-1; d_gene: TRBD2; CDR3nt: TGCGCCAGCAGCTTGACACCGGGACTAGTAAAGGATGAGCAGTTCTTC; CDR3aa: CASSLTPGLVKDEQFF
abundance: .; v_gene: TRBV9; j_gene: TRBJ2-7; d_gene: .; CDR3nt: TGTGCCAGCAGCACTCTCGGGTACTCCTACGAGCAGTACTTC; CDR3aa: CASSTLGYSYEQYF
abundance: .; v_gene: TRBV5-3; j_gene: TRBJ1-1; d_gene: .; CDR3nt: TGTGCCAGAAGCCTGGGCTTGAACACTGAAGCTTTCTTT; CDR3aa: CARSLGLNTEAFF
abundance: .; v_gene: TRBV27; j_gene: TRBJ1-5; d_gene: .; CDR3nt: TGTGCCAGCAGTTTATATTCCGGGGGGGGGCTAGGGGCTAGCAATCAGCCCCAGCATTTT; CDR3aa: CASSLYSGGGLGASNQPQHF
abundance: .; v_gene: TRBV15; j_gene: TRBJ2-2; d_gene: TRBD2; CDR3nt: TGTGCCACCAGCAGACACTATCAGGGACTAGCGGATCATACGAACACCGGGGAGCTGTTTTTT; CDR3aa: CATSRHYQGLADHTNTGELFF
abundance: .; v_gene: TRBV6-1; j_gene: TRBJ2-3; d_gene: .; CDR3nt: TGTGCCAGCAGTGAAGCGCCGGGACTGGCGGATACGCAGTATTTT; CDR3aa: CASSEAPGLADTQYF
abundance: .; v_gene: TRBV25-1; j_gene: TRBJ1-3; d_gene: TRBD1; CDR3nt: TGTGCCAGCCGTGGGACAGGGGGAAACACCATATATTTT; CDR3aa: CASRGTGGNTIYF
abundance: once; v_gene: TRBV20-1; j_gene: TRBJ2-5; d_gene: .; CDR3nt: TGCAGTGCTAGTCTCTCTGAGACCCAGTACTTC; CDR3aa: CSASLSETQYF
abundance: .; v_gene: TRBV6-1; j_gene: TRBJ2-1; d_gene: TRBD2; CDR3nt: TGTGCCAGCATGGGCAGTCTAGCGGGAGTCAATGAGCAGTTCTTC; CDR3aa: CASMGSLAGVNEQFF
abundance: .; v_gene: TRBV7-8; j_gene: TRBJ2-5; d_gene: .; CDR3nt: TGTGCCAGCAGCTGGGAGCGGGCACGCCAAGAGACCCAGTACTTC; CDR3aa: CASSWERARQETQYF
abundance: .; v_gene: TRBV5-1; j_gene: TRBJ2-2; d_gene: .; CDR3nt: TGCGCCAGCACCTCTAGCGCGAACACCGGGGAGCTGTTTTTT; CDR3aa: CASTSSANTGELFF
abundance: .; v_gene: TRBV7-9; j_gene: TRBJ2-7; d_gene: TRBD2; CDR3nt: TGTGCCAGCAGCCCGGGGGGGGGCTTCTACGAGCAGTACTTC; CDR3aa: CASSPGGGFYEQYF
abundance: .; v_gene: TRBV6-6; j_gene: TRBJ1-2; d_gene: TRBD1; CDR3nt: TGTGCCAGCACCCTCCAGGGGGCGGGCTATGGCTACACCTTC; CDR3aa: CASTLQGAGYGYTF
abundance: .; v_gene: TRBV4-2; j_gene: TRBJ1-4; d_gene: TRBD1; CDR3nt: TGTGCCAGCAGCAAGGGCCCCCGGGACAGTGAAAAACTGTTTTTT; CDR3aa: CASSKGPRDSEKLFF
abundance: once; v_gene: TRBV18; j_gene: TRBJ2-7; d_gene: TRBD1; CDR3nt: TGTGCCAGCTCACCCCCTTCGACAGGGAGCGAGCAGTACTTC; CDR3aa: CASSPPSTGSEQYF
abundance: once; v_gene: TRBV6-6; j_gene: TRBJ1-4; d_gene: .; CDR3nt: TGTGCCAGCAGTACCAGGGTCACTAATGAAAAACTGTTTTTT; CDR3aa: CASSTRVTNEKLFF
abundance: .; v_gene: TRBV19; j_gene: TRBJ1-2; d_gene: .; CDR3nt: TGTGCCAGTAGGGGGGTCAACTATGGCTACACCTTC; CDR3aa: CASRGVNYGYTF
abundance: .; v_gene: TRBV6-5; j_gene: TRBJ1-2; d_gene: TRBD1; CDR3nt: TGTGCCAGCAGTTACTTGACAGGGGAGGATGGCTACACCTTC; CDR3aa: CASSYLTGEDGYTF